The 5 T cell receptor beta chains given below trace back to one sample, sequenced in a study of T cell changes during pregnancy in multiple sclerosis (dated 2019 in TCRdb). Libraries were built with the immunoSEQ multiplex PCR assay. The immuneACCESS repertoire file appears here via TCRdb, limited to in-frame rearrangements. These files lack a portion of the clones; in checked studies, under half of the deficit traces to unresolved V genes, and the cause of the others is not known. In all, the sample holds 55,000 to 70,000 clones, and 90% to 95% of those were seen once. In total, the top ten clones hold about 0.33% of the sample. This material consisted of CD4+ T cells from peripheral blood mononuclear cells, taken before pregnancy. Receptors originate from a female donor with multiple sclerosis, enrolled in a pregnancy study.

The rearrangement joins TRBV28 to TRBJ2-1; 11 bases align to TRBD1. This CDR3 has 15 residues. Losses at the gene ends were 6 bases for V and 4 bases for J; bases not matched to a gene: 5. Germline CDR1 MDHEN, CDR2 SYDVKM. In DNA, the CDR3 is TGTGCCAGCAGAGGGACAGGGGGTCGGTACAATGAGCAGTTCTTC. This gives the protein CASRGTGGRYNEQFF.

This chain links TRBV28 with TRBJ1-2, with 8 positions matching TRBD1. CDR3 length: 14 amino acids. CDR1 and CDR2 (germline): MDHEN, SYDVKM. Trimming took 5 bases from V and 7 from J; bases not matched to a gene: 9. Here the CDR3 reads CASSGRQGKRGYTF. CDR3 DNA: TGTGCCAGCAGTGGTAGACAGGGGAAGCGTGGCTACACCTTC.

The chain employs TRBV6-6 and TRBJ2-5; 8 bases fit TRBD1. Germline CDR1 MNHNY, CDR2 SVGAGI (reference sequence). The V gene end was trimmed by 4 bases and the J gene end by 5 bases; junction bases not matched to a gene: 9. This CDR3 comprises 15 residues. The DNA of the CDR3 is TGTGCCAGCAGTTTCGCACAGGGGGTAGGGGAGACCCAGTACTTC. The encoded protein is CASSFAQGVGETQYF.

This chain connects TRBV11-3 to TRBJ2-5, with D uncertain. In germline, CDR1 is SGHNT, CDR2 YENEEA. The CDR3 consists of 12 residues. V lost 3 bases, J lost 5 bases, and 7 bases lay in between. The CDR3 DNA sequence: TGTGCCAGCAGCTTTGCGTGGGAGACCCAGTACTTC. As protein: CASSFAWETQYF.

CDR3 sequence (DNA): TGTGCCAGCAGCTTGACAGGAGGCTCCTACGAGCAGTACTTC. This gives the protein CASSLTGGSYEQYF. V and J are TRBV7-3 and TRBJ2-7, with D perhaps TRBD1 (6 bases). Trimming took 3 bases from V and 0 from J, leaving 9 bases between them. Looked up from germline, CDR1 is SGHTA and CDR2 is FQGTGA. The CDR3 spans 14 residues. Full variable domain (remainder filled in from reference TRBV7-3 and TRBJ2-7): GAGVSQTPSNKVTEKGKYVELRCDPISGHTALYWYRQSLGQGPEFLIYFQGTGAADDSGLPNDRFFAVRPEGSVSTLKIQRTERGDSAVYLCASSLTGGSYEQYFGPGTRLTVT.